A single sample gave rise to the 24 T cell receptor beta chains below, sequenced in a study of T cell responses to AZD1222 COVID-19 vaccine. Libraries were prepared by immunoSEQ multiplex PCR; TCRdb keeps only in-frame clonotypes and omits some of them. The repertoire consists of 50,000 to 70,000 clones, with 75% to 90% occurring once and the leading ten covering less than 9%. The specimen was peripheral blood, collected 28 days after the second AZD1222 dose. All receptors come from an adult who received the AZD1222 COVID-19 vaccine.

For the CDR3, the DNA is TGTGCCAGCAGGGGGGACAGAAATCAGCCCCAGCATTTT. It codes for CASRGDRNQPQHF. The rearrangement uses TRBV6-6 and TRBJ1-5; 7 bases are a match to TRBD1. Trimming removed 6 bases from V and 4 bases from J; junction bases left unmatched: 3. The CDR3 loop spans 13 amino acids. Germline V lookup: CDR1 MNHNY, CDR2 SVGAGI (reference sequence).

This clone was counted a single time. The rearrangement uses TRBV29-1 and TRBJ2-3, with a tentative D call TRBD2 (5 bases). V lost 4 bases, J lost 6 bases, and 14 bases lay in between. CDR1 is SQVTM and CDR2 is ANQGSEA in the germline V gene. The CDR3 loop spans 13 amino acids. The CDR3 bases are TGCAGCGTTGCGAACGGGGAATGGGATACGCAGTATTTT. Amino acids: CSVANGEWDTQYF.

This rearrangement joins TRBV27 to TRBJ1-1, with unresolved D. V lost 6 bases and J 7 bases, leaving 18 bases between the germline ends. The CDR3 contains 14 residues. Germline V lookup: CDR1 MNHEY, CDR2 SMNVEV (reference sequence). CDR3 region: CASRLIVSAVEAFF. The CDR3 DNA reads TGTGCCAGCAGACTAATAGTCAGTGCCGTTGAAGCTTTCTTT.

The chain recombines TRBV9 with TRBJ1-3; 10 positions match TRBD1. This CDR3 is built from 16 residues. V was pared by 6 bases and J by 0 bases, with 6 bases of the junction left unmatched. Per the germline V gene, CDR1 is SGDLS and CDR2 is YYNGEE. The CDR3 is CASTRTGGNSGNTIYF. CDR3 DNA sequence: TGTGCCAGCACACGGACAGGGGGGAACTCTGGAAACACCATATATTTT. Complete variable domain (other parts from reference TRBV9 and TRBJ1-3): DSGVTQTPKHLITATGQRVTLRCSPRSGDLSVYWYQQSLDQGLQFLIQYYNGEERAKGNILERFSAQQFPDLHSELNLSSLELGDSALYFCASTRTGGNSGNTIYFGEGSWLTVV.

The chain employs TRBV19 and TRBJ2-7; 9 bases line up with TRBD2. The CDR3 consists of 15 residues. V lost 5 bases, J lost 5 bases, and 10 bases stayed unmatched. The V gene's germline CDR1 is LNHDA and CDR2 SQIVND (reference sequence). The CDR3 sequence: CASSPVLAGADEQYF. The CDR3 DNA follows: TGTGCCAGTAGTCCAGTTTTAGCGGGAGCGGACGAGCAGTACTTC.

The chain has TRBV18 and TRBJ2-5; no clear D gene. Germline V gives CDR1 KGHSH, CDR2 LQKENI. The CDR3 totals 19 residues. Trimming stripped 3 bases from V and 5 bases from J, with 28 bases between. The CDR3 is CASSPTTLSVLSEAETQYF. CDR3 coding DNA: TGTGCCAGCTCACCGACCACCCTGTCCGTCCTATCCGAAGCGGAGACCCAGTACTTC.

This sequence joins TRBV28 and TRBJ1-2; D remains ambiguous. CDR1 and CDR2 from the germline V gene are MDHEN and SYDVKM. The CDR3 loop spans 13 amino acids. Trimming pared 7 bases from V and 6 bases from J, leaving 15 bases between. The CDR3 sequence is CASTDWRFHGYTF. The CDR3 nucleotides read TGTGCCAGCACCGACTGGAGGTTTCATGGCTACACCTTC.

The chain links TRBV10-3 to TRBJ1-3, with D possibly TRBD1 on 6 matching bases. From germline, CDR1 is ENHRY and CDR2 SYGVKD. The V gene lost 0 bases and the J gene lost 8 bases, with 14 bases spanning the gap. This CDR3 comprises 15 residues. CDR3 protein: CAISESAGGPYTIYF. The CDR3 DNA sequence: TGTGCCATCAGTGAGTCGGCCGGGGGCCCTTACACCATATATTTT.

This clone has a single count. The chain links TRBV7-3 to TRBJ1-1; unclear D gene. Between the trimmed V and J ends, which lost 3 bases and 3 bases, there was a span of 8 bases. This CDR3 contains 13 residues. CDR1 SGHTA and CDR2 FQGTGA come from the germline V gene. DNA for the CDR3: TGTGCCAGCAGCTTTCACCGGGACACTGAAGCTTTCTTT. Translating it yields CASSFHRDTEAFF.

The V call is TRBV19, the J call TRBJ2-1; 7 bases are shared with TRBD1. The CDR3 covers 19 residues. In germline, CDR1 is LNHDA, CDR2 SQIVND (reference sequence). V lost 5 bases and J lost 1; bases outside the gene matches: 17. CDR3 residues: CASSPGLQGKVLSYNEQFF. CDR3 coding DNA: TGTGCCAGTAGTCCGGGTCTACAGGGGAAAGTTCTTTCCTACAATGAGCAGTTCTTC.

This sequence joins TRBV4-2 and TRBJ2-5; 12 bases line up with TRBD2. The CDR3 length is 16 residues. V trimming: 1 base; J trimming: 4 bases; junction bases outside the gene matches: 4. CDR1 LGHNA and CDR2 YNFKEQ come from the germline V gene. CDR3 region: CASSQASGRALETQYF. The CDR3 DNA reads TGTGCCAGCAGCCAAGCTAGCGGGAGGGCATTAGAGACCCAGTACTTC.

This clone has a handful of counts. This rearrangement joins TRBV4-2 to TRBJ1-5, with D perhaps matching TRBD1 (5 bases). Germline V gene data show CDR1 as LGHNA and CDR2 as YNFKEQ. V was trimmed by 0 bases and J by 7 bases, leaving 7 bases between them. The CDR3 sequence is 13 residues long. As DNA, the CDR3 is TGTGCCAGCAGCCAAGATCAGGGACAGCCCCAGCATTTT. Translating gives CASSQDQGQPQHF.

The chain recombines TRBV11-3 with TRBJ2-2, with a weak D call TRBD1 (6 bases). In germline, CDR1 is SGHNT, CDR2 YENEEA. The CDR3 sequence is 13 residues long. V was trimmed by 5 bases and J by 6 bases, leaving 10 bases between them. As DNA, the CDR3 is TGTGCCAGCAGCCTAAGGACAGCCGGGGAGCTGTTTTTT. Translated, it gives CASSLRTAGELFF. The whole variable domain, filled in from reference TRBV11-3 and TRBJ2-2, reads EAGVVQSPRYKIIEKKQPVAFWCNPISGHNTLYWYLQNLGQGPELLIRYENEEAVDDSQLPKDRFSAERLKGVDSTLKIQPAELGDSAVYLCASSLRTAGELFFGEGSRLTVL.

This chain links TRBV5-5 with TRBJ1-2; D not certain. CDR3 length: 15 amino acids. V was trimmed by 0 bases and J by 1 base, leaving 10 bases between them. Germline V gene sequence: CDR1 SGHKS, CDR2 YYEKEE (reference sequence). CDR3 in amino acids: CASSLGAPYNYGYTF. The CDR3 nucleotides read TGTGCCAGCAGCTTGGGCGCCCCCTATAACTATGGCTACACCTTC.

V is TRBV11-2 and J is TRBJ2-7; tentative D call: TRBD1 (6 bases). CDR1 is SGHAT, CDR2 FQNNGV, per germline. Trimming took off 5 bases at V and 1 base at J, with 12 bases between the two ends. This CDR3 comprises 14 residues. CDR3 protein: CASSIIQGSYEQYF. Here the CDR3 DNA reads TGTGCCAGCAGCATCATACAGGGATCCTACGAGCAGTACTTC.

The chain carries TRBV3-1 (or the pseudogene TRBV3-2) and TRBJ2-7; TRBD1 aligns across 11 bases. Germline CDR1 and CDR2: LGHDT and YNNKEL (reference sequence). The ends lost 4 bases at V and 6 bases at J; junction bases unmatched: 5. There are 14 residues in the CDR3. The DNA for the CDR3 is TGTGCCAGCAGCCTTAAGGGACAGGGGGGCGAGCAGTACTTC. This sequence encodes CASSLKGQGGEQYF.

This clone was counted between two and nine times. This chain links TRBV3-1 (or the pseudogene TRBV3-2) with TRBJ1-6, with 8 nucleotides matching TRBD1. The CDR3 spans 18 residues. V lost 4 bases, J lost 6 bases, and 14 bases stayed unmatched. From germline, CDR1 is LGHDT and CDR2 YNNKEL (reference sequence). The CDR3 DNA is TGTGCCAGCAGCCGCCCTGTGAGAGGGACAGGAGGTAATTCACCCCTCCACTTT. This encodes CASSRPVRGTGGNSPLHF.

The rearrangement joins TRBV11-3 to TRBJ2-7; D might be TRBD1 (5 bases). V was clipped by 3 bases and J by 5 bases, with 14 bases between them. The CDR3 sequence is 14 residues long. CDR1 is SGHNT and CDR2 is YENEEA in the germline V gene. CDR3 nucleotides: TGTGCCAGCAGCTTGTGGGGCATAGGTAACGAGCAGTACTTC. This encodes CASSLWGIGNEQYF.

The rearrangement joins TRBV7-3 to TRBJ2-2, with 7 bases aligning to TRBD1. The ends lost 4 bases at V and 0 bases at J; junction bases unmatched: 5. This CDR3 has 16 amino acids. From germline, CDR1 is SGHTA and CDR2 FQGTGA. The chain's CDR3 is CASSYPGQANTGELFF. CDR3 bases: TGTGCCAGCAGCTACCCCGGACAGGCGAACACCGGGGAGCTGTTTTTT.

CDR3 sequence reads: CASRGMVGGAYEQYF. DNA of the CDR3: TGTGCCAGCAGGGGAATGGTCGGGGGGGCCTACGAGCAGTACTTC. The chain carries TRBV6-5 and TRBJ2-7, with 8 bases matching TRBD2. Germline V gives CDR1 MNHEY, CDR2 SVGAGI. The J segment lost 2 bases and the V segment lost 6 bases, leaving 9 bases of the junction unmatched. The CDR3 runs to 15 residues.

Judged by abundance, this clone is medium-sized. At the DNA level, this CDR3 is encoded by other sequences in the same sample as well. The chain carries TRBV19 and TRBJ1-2, with D perhaps matching TRBD1 (5 bases). Germline CDR1 LNHDA, CDR2 SQIVND (reference sequence). V was cut by 0 bases and J by 4 bases, with 9 bases left in between. The CDR3 extends over 14 amino acids. CDR3 bases: TGTGCCAGTAGTATAGATCCCGGGACCTATGGCTACACCTTC. Encoded protein: CASSIDPGTYGYTF.

The chain carries TRBV7-9 and TRBJ2-3; D call uncertain. CDR3 size: 17 residues. With 5 bases removed from V and 3 bases from J, the gap between germline ends came to 21 bases. Looked up from germline, CDR1 is SEHNR and CDR2 is FQNEAQ (reference sequence). This CDR3 is CASSPQERKGWTDTQYF. CDR3 bases: TGTGCCAGCAGCCCTCAGGAGAGAAAAGGTTGGACAGATACGCAGTATTTT.

The rearrangement links TRBV10-3 to TRBJ2-7; 11 positions match TRBD2. V shed 5 bases and J 4 bases; nucleotides not matched to a gene: 7. The length of the CDR3 is 15 residues. Germline values: CDR1 ENHRY, CDR2 SYGVKD. CDR3 protein: CAISNPTSGKYEQYF. As DNA, the CDR3 is TGTGCCATCAGTAATCCGACTAGCGGGAAGTACGAGCAGTACTTC.

The sample holds one count of this clone. J is TRBJ2-7 and V is TRBV4-1; the D gene is possibly TRBD1 (6 bases). This CDR3 comprises 15 residues. The germline V gene has CDR1 MGHRA and CDR2 YSYEKL. The V end was cut by 1 base, the J end by 5 bases, with 15 bases between. The CDR3 protein is CASSQGWAGDDEQYF. CDR3 in DNA: TGCGCCAGCAGCCAAGGTTGGGCAGGGGATGACGAGCAGTACTTC.